The clone carrying this T cell receptor (beta chain) was counted at least ten times. With a J-beta primer mix and a sample-barcoded 5' primer, a second PCR ran about 6 to 11 cycles. TCRdb used MiXCR to reprocess the 5' RACE reads, holding one entry per CDR3 protein. The sample lists 650,000 to 1,000,000 distinct CDR3 sequences; around 36% were seen once. Trimming pared 5 bases from V and 2 bases from J, leaving 7 bases between. There are 12 residues in the CDR3. Germline CDR1 is SQVTM and CDR2 is ANQGSEA. This entry comes from a study of blood T cells in healthy people across ages. Sequenced material: blood. V and J are TRBV29-1 and TRBJ2-4; D remains unclear. This TCR came from a man between 18 and 29 years old in good health. The CDR3 loop reads CSVCGTKNIQYF. CDR3 bases: TGCAGCGTTTGTGGGACCAAAAACATTCAGTACTTC. The variable domain in full, with the rest retrieved from reference TRBV29-1 and TRBJ2-4, is SAVISQKPSRDICQRGTSLTIQCQVDSQVTMMFWYRQQPGQSLTLIATANQGSEATYESGFVIDKFPISRPNLTFSTLTVSNMSPEDSSIYLCSVCGTKNIQYFGAGTRLSVL.